The T cell receptor beta chain described here comes from a study of tumor-infiltrating lymphocytes in primary liver carcinoma. Study-level background: The patient group consisted of men and women aged 30 to 69 years. Roughly 3.5 to 7.5 million productive TCRbeta reads were obtained per sample, with similar numbers across tissue types.

Production of TCR beta cDNA used 500 ng total RNA together with a constant-region primer. Investigators got TCR beta libraries out of three nested multiplex PCR rounds, done with slightly modified ARM-PCR. Via MiXCR, TCRdb re-called the multiplex PCR reads, giving one row per CDR3 protein. The sample comprises tens of thousands of distinct CDR3 sequences, around three quarters of which are singletons, and about 30% rests with the top ten. Ten or more counts support this clonotype. From around 18-30 mg of unsorted bulk tissue, DNA and RNA were co-extracted together. The source is a man in his forties or fifties with primary liver carcinoma and hepatitis B virus infection. The sample comprised liver tumor tissue from sampling region 3. The subset was: tumor region T3, left-lateral pole.

The CDR3, as DNA: TGCGCCAGCAGCTTGGCCTCCAGCGGGAGTGAAAATGAGCAGTTCTTC. Translation gives CASSLASSGSENEQFF. This chain links TRBV5-1 with TRBJ2-1; TRBD2 agrees at 8 bases. The ends lost 0 bases at V and 7 bases at J; junction bases unmatched: 9. This CDR3 comprises 16 residues. CDR1 and CDR2 (germline): SGHRS, YFSETQ.